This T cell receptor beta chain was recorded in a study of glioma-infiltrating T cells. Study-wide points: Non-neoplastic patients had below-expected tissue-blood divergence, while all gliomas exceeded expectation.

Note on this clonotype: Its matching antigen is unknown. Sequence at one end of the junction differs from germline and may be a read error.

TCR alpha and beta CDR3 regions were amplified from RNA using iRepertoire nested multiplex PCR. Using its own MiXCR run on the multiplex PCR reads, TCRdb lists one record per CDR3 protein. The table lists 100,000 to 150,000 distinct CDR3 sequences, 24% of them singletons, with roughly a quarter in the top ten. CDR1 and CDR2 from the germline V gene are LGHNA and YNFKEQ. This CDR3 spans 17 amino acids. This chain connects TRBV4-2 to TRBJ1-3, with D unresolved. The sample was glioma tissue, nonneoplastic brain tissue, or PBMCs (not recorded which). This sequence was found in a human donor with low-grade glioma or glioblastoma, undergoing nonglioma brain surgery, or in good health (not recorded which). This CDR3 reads CTSSQDARPSPGNTIYF. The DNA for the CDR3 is TGTACCAGCAGCCAAGACGCAAGGCCCTCCCCTGGAAACACCATATATTTT.